This T cell receptor (beta chain) is drawn from a study of cytomegalovirus exposure and HLA in healthy donors. PCR employed 60 Vbeta and 13 Jbeta primers. Profiled with immunoSEQ multiplex PCR; TCRdb holds only in-frame clones, not every one. The data hold 130,000 or so clones, with 70% to 80% observed a single time. CDR3 length: 14 residues. The germline V gene has CDR1 LGHNA and CDR2 YNFKEQ. Trimming removed 3 bases at V and 7 bases at J, with 13 bases between. Concerning this clone: Antigen specificity is unknown.

General study points: TCR beta V- and J-gene trimming was later associated with a missense DCLRE1C variant.

Input material: PBMCs. This chain links TRBV4-2 with TRBJ2-1; D ambiguous. This TCR was sampled from a female donor in good health and CMV-seronegative. The CDR3 coding sequence is TGTGCCAGCAGCCATCCGGGTACTCTAAATGAGCAGTTCTTC. Translation: CASSHPGTLNEQFF.